What follows are 18 T cell receptor beta chains derived from one specimen sequenced in a study of CD8 T cells in Susac syndrome. Random hexamers primed reverse transcription of about 0.45 to 1 ug RNA. In TCRdb, the immunoSEQ multiplex PCR reads were re-called with MiXCR into one record per CDR3 protein. The data contain hundreds of thousands of distinct CDR3 sequences, around 95% of them singletons. The specimen sequenced was CD4+ T cells from PBMCs. The receptors shown here come from a human donor with multiple sclerosis.

The rearrangement joins TRBV27 to TRBJ2-2; D is unresolved. With 2 bases removed from V and 3 bases from J, the gap between germline ends came to 7 bases. CDR3 length equals 14 residues. Germline V gives CDR1 MNHEY, CDR2 SMNVEV (reference sequence). CDR3 in DNA: TGTGCCAGCAGTTTAAAAGTATACACCGGGGAGCTGTTTTTT. Amino acids: CASSLKVYTGELFF.

Concerning this clonotype: A much bigger clone sits one base away, suggesting this may be a read error. The CDR3 spells CASSLHTGELFF. The CDR3 DNA reads TGTGCCAGCAGCTTACACACCGGGGAGCTGTTTTTT. This chain connects TRBV9 to TRBJ2-2; D remains ambiguous. Germline CDR1 and CDR2: SGDLS and YYNGEE. Trimming removed 4 bases at V and 3 bases at J, with 4 bases between. The CDR3 loop spans 12 amino acids.

The chain joins TRBV29-1 to TRBJ1-1; no firm D call. Trimming removed 4 bases from V and 7 bases from J, with 7 bases in between. From germline, CDR1 is SQVTM and CDR2 ANQGSEA. The CDR3 is made up of 10 amino acids. This chain's CDR3 is CSVGRGEAFF. CDR3 bases: TGCAGCGTTGGGCGCGGTGAAGCTTTCTTT.

The chain combines TRBV2 with TRBJ1-2; D unclear. Trimming took off 1 base at V and 4 bases at J, with 7 bases between the two ends. This CDR3 has 13 residues. Germline CDR1 is SNHLY and CDR2 is FYNNEI. In DNA form, the CDR3 reads TGTGCCAGCAGTGAAGAGGACTTCTATGGCTACACCTTC. Translated: CASSEEDFYGYTF.

This clonotype was seen once. The gene calls are TRBV29-1 and TRBJ2-1, with D maybe TRBD2 (5 bases). The CDR3 is 11 amino acids. Deletions cut 7 bases from V and 6 bases from J, with 10 bases between. Germline-derived CDR1 and CDR2 are SQVTM and ANQGSEA. In DNA form, the CDR3 reads TGCAGCGGGGCTCGGGGCAATGAGCAGTTCTTC. Translated: CSGARGNEQFF.

The V call is TRBV30, the J call TRBJ1-6; maybe TRBD1 (5 bases). The CDR3 sequence is 15 residues long. Trimming removed 1 base from V and 5 bases from J, with 12 bases in between. In germline, CDR1 is GTSNPN, CDR2 SVGIG (reference sequence). CDR3 sequence: CAWSGGTGNNSPLHF. CDR3 nucleotide sequence: TGTGCCTGGAGTGGAGGGACCGGCAATAATTCACCCCTCCACTTT.

This clonotype was picked up one time. This chain connects TRBV20-1 to TRBJ2-1, with a possible D match to TRBD1 (6 bases). V lost 0 bases, J lost 6 bases, and 15 bases lay in between. The CDR3 loop spans 15 amino acids. Germline V CDR1 and CDR2: DFQATT, SNEGSKA (reference sequence). The CDR3 nucleotides read TGCAGTGCTAGAGATTTACAGGGTCAGGGCAATGAGCAGTTCTTC. This gives the protein CSARDLQGQGNEQFF.

The chain links TRBV11-2 to TRBJ1-6; D is ambiguous. CDR3 length: 15 residues. Germline CDR1 and CDR2: SGHAT and FQNNGV. The germline V and J ends were trimmed by 0 bases and 9 bases, with 12 bases remaining between them. Written as DNA, the CDR3 is TGTGCCAGCAGCTTAGATCCATGGATAGCTTCACCCCTCCACTTT. Translating it yields CASSLDPWIASPLHF.

The gene calls are TRBV10-2 and TRBJ2-7; D ambiguous. Trimming cost V 3 bases and J 9 bases, with 15 bases left between them. This CDR3 spans 13 amino acids. The germline V gene has CDR1 WSHSY and CDR2 SAAADI. DNA of the CDR3: TGCGCCAGCAGTGATGGCAGTTTAGGTAGGCAGTACGTC. Translated: CASSDGSLGRQYV.

In its sample, this clonotype was seen once. J is TRBJ1-2 and V is TRBV7-8; TRBD1 is a possible D gene (6 bases). The CDR3 extends over 16 amino acids. The germline V and J ends were trimmed by 2 bases and 3 bases, with 16 bases remaining between them. The V gene's germline CDR1 is SGHVS and CDR2 FQNEAQ. CDR3 region: CASSLLPGGQDYGYTF. The CDR3 coding sequence is TGTGCCAGCAGCTTACTCCCGGGGGGGCAAGACTATGGCTACACCTTC.

The chain joins TRBV9 to TRBJ1-2; TRBD1 is a possible D gene (6 bases). The CDR3 consists of 13 residues. Deletions cut 3 bases from V and 6 bases from J, with 12 bases between. Germline V gene sequence: CDR1 SGDLS, CDR2 YYNGEE. CDR3 region: CASSGDRWDGYTF. The CDR3 DNA reads TGTGCCAGCAGCGGAGACAGGTGGGATGGCTACACCTTC.

The V and J genes are TRBV7-9 and TRBJ2-5, with 8 nucleotides matching TRBD2. Germline assignment: CDR1 SEHNR and CDR2 FQNEAQ (reference sequence). V trimming: 1 base; J trimming: 5 bases; junction bases outside the gene matches: 6. The CDR3 extends over 15 amino acids. In nucleotides, the CDR3 is TGTGCCAGCAGCTTAGTGAGCGGGGGCGTTGAGACCCAGTACTTC. This gives the protein CASSLVSGGVETQYF.

The V call is TRBV20-1, the J call TRBJ2-5, with a weak D call TRBD1 (5 bases). The CDR3 sequence is 11 residues long. In germline, CDR1 is DFQATT, CDR2 SNEGSKA (reference sequence). CDR3 sequence reads: CRADNQETQYF. In DNA, the CDR3 is TGCAGGGCGGACAACCAAGAGACCCAGTACTTC.

The chain combines TRBV24-1 with TRBJ2-2, with 12 bases matching TRBD1. Germline trimming cut 5 bases from V and 5 bases from J; bases unmatched to any gene: 11. The CDR3 is made up of 18 amino acids. Germline V gene lookup returns CDR1 KGHDR and CDR2 SFDVKD. CDR3 protein: CATSASSGQGAGTGELFF. The CDR3 DNA reads as TGTGCCACCAGTGCCTCCTCGGGACAGGGGGCCGGGACCGGGGAGCTGTTTTTT.

This chain uses TRBV29-1 with TRBJ2-1; 8 nucleotides align to TRBD2. Germline loops: CDR1 SQVTM, CDR2 ANQGSEA. CDR3 size: 14 residues. V was pared by 2 bases and J by 7 bases, with 7 bases of the junction left unmatched. In DNA form, the CDR3 reads TGCAGCGTTGAACGGGGCGGGGGGAGGAATGAGCAGTTCTTC. Protein sequence: CSVERGGGRNEQFF.

The V call is TRBV5-1, the J call TRBJ2-3; D unresolved. Per germline, CDR1 SGHRS and CDR2 YFSETQ. The CDR3 loop spans 12 amino acids. V was trimmed by 8 bases and J by 2 bases, leaving 9 bases between them. As DNA, the CDR3 is TGCGCCAGTAATGATTACACAGATACGCAGTATTTT. Residues: CASNDYTDTQYF.

The CDR3 bases are TGTGCCAGCAGCGTAGGGCCGGCGGTGAGCTCCTACGAGCAGTACTTC. Residues: CASSVGPAVSSYEQYF. J is TRBJ2-7 and V is TRBV9, with unresolved D. This CDR3 spans 16 amino acids. The germline V gene has CDR1 SGDLS and CDR2 YYNGEE. The V end lost 0 bases, the J end lost 0 bases, and 13 bases lay between the germline ends.

This rearrangement joins TRBV25-1 to TRBJ1-3; no reliable D call. Germline values: CDR1 MGHDK, CDR2 SYGVNS. CDR3 length: 13 residues. Trimming took 8 bases from V and 3 from J, leaving 11 bases between them. CDR3 in amino acids: CASEEVYGNTIYF. The CDR3 region has the DNA TGTGCCAGCGAGGAAGTGTATGGAAACACCATATATTTT. The full variable domain, completed using reference TRBV25-1 and TRBJ1-3, is EADIYQTPRYLVIGTGKKITLECSQTMGHDKMYWYQQDPGMELHLIHYSYGVNSTEKGDLSSESTVSRIRTEHFPLTLESARPSHTSQYLCASEEVYGNTIYFGEGSWLTVV.